This is a list of T cell receptor beta chains from one sample in a study of OX40 agonist ivuxolimab in advanced cancers. The repertoire was sequenced with immunoSEQ multiplex PCR; TCRdb's copy has only in-frame clones and lacks some. In the table there are 70,000 to 95,000 clones, roughly 88% of which are singletons. Material: CD4+ or CD8+ T cells sorted from blood, obtained in a trial of the OX40 agonist ivuxolimab. These receptors came from an adult with an advanced solid tumor such as melanoma, head and neck, liver or kidney cancer. The CDR3 runs from the conserved cysteine through the conserved F or W. D genes are given only for firm matches. Clone size is shown for a subset of rows, as once, few, many or a class of expanded clone.

v_call: TRBV15
d_call: -
clone_size: -
j_call: TRBJ2-2
cdr3_aa: CATSRTRGGTGELFF
cdr3_nt: TGTGCCACCAGCAGAACAAGGGGAGGCACCGGGGAGCTGTTTTTT

v_call: TRBV7-3
d_call: -
clone_size: -
j_call: TRBJ2-1
cdr3_aa: CASSAPGAQDEQFF
cdr3_nt: TGTGCCAGCAGCGCCCCGGGGGCGCAGGATGAGCAGTTCTTC

v_call: TRBV30
d_call: -
clone_size: -
j_call: TRBJ2-7
cdr3_aa: CAWRRRDGTYEQYF
cdr3_nt: TGTGCCTGGCGCCGAAGGGACGGTACCTACGAGCAGTACTTC

v_call: TRBV9
d_call: -
clone_size: -
j_call: TRBJ1-3
cdr3_aa: CASSVGDGGNTIYF
cdr3_nt: TGTGCCAGCAGCGTAGGCGACGGTGGAAACACCATATATTTT

v_call: TRBV7-9
d_call: -
clone_size: -
j_call: TRBJ2-1
cdr3_aa: CASSPHDNEQFF
cdr3_nt: TGTGCCAGCAGCCCTCATGACAATGAGCAGTTCTTC

v_call: TRBV30
d_call: -
clone_size: -
j_call: TRBJ2-3
cdr3_aa: CAWSGSARVSTDTQYF
cdr3_nt: TGTGCCTGGAGTGGGTCAGCGCGAGTTAGCACAGATACGCAGTATTTT

v_call: TRBV4-1
d_call: TRBD2
clone_size: -
j_call: TRBJ2-1
cdr3_aa: CASSRDYFSYNEQFF
cdr3_nt: TGCGCCAGCTCCCGGGACTATTTCTCCTACAATGAGCAGTTCTTC

v_call: TRBV6-1
d_call: TRBD1
clone_size: -
j_call: TRBJ1-2
cdr3_aa: CASSEAHLTGGYYGYTF
cdr3_nt: TGTGCCAGCAGTGAAGCCCACCTGACAGGGGGCTACTATGGCTACACCTTC

v_call: TRBV6-6
d_call: -
clone_size: -
j_call: TRBJ1-5
cdr3_aa: CASSSTGSRNQPQHF
cdr3_nt: TGTGCCAGCAGTTCGACAGGTTCAAGGAATCAGCCCCAGCATTTT

v_call: TRBV7-9
d_call: -
clone_size: once
j_call: TRBJ2-3
cdr3_aa: CASPKEGRTADTQYF
cdr3_nt: TGTGCCAGCCCTAAGGAGGGGAGAACAGCAGATACGCAGTATTTT

v_call: TRBV25-1
d_call: -
clone_size: -
j_call: TRBJ1-4
cdr3_aa: CASSDPPGTHLFF
cdr3_nt: TGTGCCAGCAGTGACCCCCCGGGGACCCACCTGTTTTTT

v_call: TRBV27
d_call: -
clone_size: once
j_call: TRBJ2-7
cdr3_aa: CASSFGGDEQYF
cdr3_nt: TGTGCCAGCAGTTTTGGGGGTGACGAGCAGTACTTC

v_call: TRBV18
d_call: -
clone_size: -
j_call: TRBJ1-3
cdr3_aa: CASSPTRAEFISGNTIYF
cdr3_nt: TGTGCCAGCTCACCAACTCGGGCCGAGTTCATCTCTGGAAACACCATATATTTT

v_call: TRBV5-6
d_call: -
clone_size: -
j_call: TRBJ2-3
cdr3_aa: CASTKGGADTQYF
cdr3_nt: TGTGCCAGCACCAAAGGCGGGGCAGATACGCAGTATTTT

v_call: TRBV18
d_call: -
clone_size: once
j_call: TRBJ1-4
cdr3_aa: CASSPDDGLSEKLFF
cdr3_nt: TGTGCCAGCTCACCAGACGACGGCTTGAGTGAAAAACTGTTTTTT

v_call: TRBV5-1
d_call: -
clone_size: few
j_call: TRBJ2-7
cdr3_aa: CASSLRAGDEQYF
cdr3_nt: TGCGCCAGCAGCTTGAGGGCCGGGGACGAGCAGTACTTC

v_call: TRBV7-2
d_call: TRBD2
clone_size: -
j_call: TRBJ2-2
cdr3_aa: CASSLAGGRNAGELFF
cdr3_nt: TGTGCCAGCAGCTTAGCGGGGGGGAGGAACGCCGGGGAGCTGTTTTTT

v_call: TRBV5-5
d_call: TRBD2
clone_size: -
j_call: TRBJ2-5
cdr3_aa: CASSFGIAGGGEETQYF
cdr3_nt: TGTGCCAGCAGCTTCGGTATAGCGGGAGGGGGCGAAGAGACCCAGTACTTC

v_call: TRBV5-6
d_call: -
clone_size: -
j_call: TRBJ2-7
cdr3_aa: CASSPVDSLYEQYF
cdr3_nt: TGTGCCAGCAGCCCGGTAGACAGTTTGTACGAGCAGTACTTC

v_call: TRBV2
d_call: -
clone_size: -
j_call: TRBJ1-1
cdr3_aa: CASIEGSSHTEAFF
cdr3_nt: TGTGCCAGCATAGAGGGTTCGAGTCACACTGAAGCTTTCTTT

v_call: TRBV7-9
d_call: -
clone_size: -
j_call: TRBJ1-1
cdr3_aa: CASSLVQGPNTEAFF
cdr3_nt: TGTGCCAGCAGCTTAGTCCAGGGTCCGAACACTGAAGCTTTCTTT

v_call: TRBV27
d_call: -
clone_size: -
j_call: TRBJ2-5
cdr3_aa: CASSLGGGLGGETQYF
cdr3_nt: TGTGCCAGCAGTTTGGGAGGTGGACTAGGGGGAGAGACCCAGTACTTC

v_call: TRBV28
d_call: -
clone_size: -
j_call: TRBJ2-3
cdr3_aa: CASSFRGDTQYF
cdr3_nt: TGTGCCAGCAGTTTCAGAGGAGATACGCAGTATTTT

v_call: TRBV6-7
d_call: -
clone_size: -
j_call: TRBJ2-7
cdr3_aa: CASRTRDIDSYEQYF
cdr3_nt: TGTGCCAGCAGAACCCGGGACATCGACTCCTACGAGCAGTACTTC

v_call: TRBV5-1
d_call: -
clone_size: -
j_call: TRBJ1-5
cdr3_aa: CASSLRTDRSNQPQHF
cdr3_nt: TGTGCCAGCAGCTTGAGGACCGACAGAAGCAATCAGCCCCAGCATTTT

v_call: TRBV7-2
d_call: TRBD1
clone_size: -
j_call: TRBJ1-2
cdr3_aa: CASSPGTGRKHGYTF
cdr3_nt: TGTGCCAGCAGCCCCGGGACAGGGCGCAAACATGGCTACACCTTC

v_call: TRBV29-1
d_call: -
clone_size: -
j_call: TRBJ2-7
cdr3_aa: CSVGERVSYEQYF
cdr3_nt: TGCAGCGTTGGAGAGCGGGTTTCCTACGAGCAGTACTTC

v_call: TRBV6-5
d_call: TRBD1
clone_size: -
j_call: TRBJ1-1
cdr3_aa: CASSDRENTEAFF
cdr3_nt: TGTGCCAGCAGTGACAGGGAGAACACTGAAGCTTTCTTT

v_call: TRBV5-1
d_call: TRBD1
clone_size: -
j_call: TRBJ2-1
cdr3_aa: CASSSGQGLEQFF
cdr3_nt: TGCGCCAGCAGCTCCGGACAGGGGCTTGAGCAGTTCTTC

v_call: TRBV6-5
d_call: TRBD1
clone_size: -
j_call: TRBJ1-6
cdr3_aa: CASSTGQEGSPLHF
cdr3_nt: TGTGCCAGCAGCACCGGACAGGAAGGGTCACCCCTCCACTTT

v_call: TRBV5-1
d_call: -
clone_size: -
j_call: TRBJ2-1
cdr3_aa: CASSLSGSNNEQFF
cdr3_nt: TGCGCCAGCAGCTTGTCAGGATCCAACAATGAGCAGTTCTTC

v_call: TRBV6-5
d_call: TRBD2
clone_size: -
j_call: TRBJ2-2
cdr3_aa: CASRAGVVGELFF
cdr3_nt: TGTGCCAGCCGAGCGGGAGTGGTTGGGGAGCTGTTTTTT

v_call: TRBV4-2
d_call: TRBD2
clone_size: -
j_call: TRBJ2-7
cdr3_aa: CASSQERESRYEQYF
cdr3_nt: TGTGCCAGCAGCCAAGAGCGGGAGTCGAGATACGAGCAGTACTTC

v_call: TRBV6-4
d_call: TRBD2
clone_size: -
j_call: TRBJ2-3
cdr3_aa: CASSPYSGRTGDTQYF
cdr3_nt: TGTGCCAGCAGTCCTTATAGCGGGAGAACGGGAGATACGCAGTATTTT

v_call: TRBV28
d_call: TRBD1
clone_size: -
j_call: TRBJ1-5
cdr3_aa: CASGSVQGVTSNQPQHF
cdr3_nt: TGTGCCAGCGGGTCGGTCCAGGGGGTTACTAGCAATCAGCCCCAGCATTTT

v_call: TRBV28
d_call: -
clone_size: few
j_call: TRBJ2-1
cdr3_aa: CASNPILGQGTYNEQFF
cdr3_nt: TGTGCCAGCAACCCTATTCTGGGGCAGGGTACCTACAATGAGCAGTTCTTC

v_call: TRBV23-1
d_call: -
clone_size: -
j_call: TRBJ2-7
cdr3_aa: CASSQSPPGRSSYEQYF
cdr3_nt: TGCGCCAGCAGTCAATCCCCGCCGGGCAGGAGCTCCTACGAGCAGTACTTC

v_call: TRBV29-1
d_call: -
clone_size: few
j_call: TRBJ1-1
cdr3_aa: CSVGGFTEAFF
cdr3_nt: TGCAGCGTTGGTGGGTTCACTGAAGCTTTCTTT

v_call: TRBV7-9
d_call: -
clone_size: -
j_call: TRBJ2-7
cdr3_aa: CARGRGAYEQYF
cdr3_nt: TGTGCCAGAGGGAGGGGGGCCTACGAGCAGTACTTC

v_call: TRBV6-5
d_call: -
clone_size: -
j_call: TRBJ2-7
cdr3_aa: CASNFPGYEQYF
cdr3_nt: TGTGCCAGCAATTTTCCGGGGTACGAGCAGTACTTC

v_call: TRBV7-8
d_call: -
clone_size: -
j_call: TRBJ2-5
cdr3_aa: CASSLVGRETQYF
cdr3_nt: TGTGCCAGCAGCTTAGTGGGGCGGGAGACCCAGTACTTC

v_call: TRBV19
d_call: TRBD2
clone_size: -
j_call: TRBJ2-7
cdr3_aa: CASNRGTSGRYEQYF
cdr3_nt: TGTGCCAGTAACCGGGGGACTAGCGGGAGGTACGAGCAGTACTTC

v_call: TRBV11-3
d_call: -
clone_size: -
j_call: TRBJ1-2
cdr3_aa: CASSLDEPPSTAIQTF
cdr3_nt: TGTGCCAGCAGCTTAGATGAGCCCCCTTCGACAGCTATACAGACCTTC

v_call: TRBV19
d_call: -
clone_size: -
j_call: TRBJ1-1
cdr3_aa: CASSTDIAGGTEAFF
cdr3_nt: TGTGCCAGTAGTACTGACATCGCGGGGGGCACTGAAGCTTTCTTT

v_call: TRBV6-5
d_call: -
clone_size: -
j_call: TRBJ2-2
cdr3_aa: CASTQQPSGELFF
cdr3_nt: TGTGCCAGCACTCAACAGCCTTCCGGGGAGCTGTTTTTT

v_call: TRBV6-5
d_call: -
clone_size: -
j_call: TRBJ2-7
cdr3_aa: CASSYGGPAYEQYF
cdr3_nt: TGTGCCAGCAGTTATGGGGGACCTGCCTACGAGCAGTACTTC

v_call: TRBV21-1
d_call: -
clone_size: -
j_call: TRBJ2-7
cdr3_aa: CASSPTGPPPGEQYF
cdr3_nt: TGTGCCAGCAGCCCTACCGGGCCCCCTCCGGGCGAGCAGTACTTC

v_call: TRBV28
d_call: -
clone_size: -
j_call: TRBJ1-1
cdr3_aa: CASSLARTMNTEAFF
cdr3_nt: TGTGCCAGCAGTCTGGCAAGGACGATGAACACTGAAGCTTTCTTT

v_call: TRBV28
d_call: -
clone_size: -
j_call: TRBJ2-7
cdr3_aa: CASSLTQGGGSLMYEQYF
cdr3_nt: TGTGCCAGCAGTTTAACCCAAGGGGGGGGTTCACTTATGTACGAGCAGTACTTC

v_call: TRBV7-2
d_call: -
clone_size: -
j_call: TRBJ2-5
cdr3_aa: CASKKYRESETQYF
cdr3_nt: TGTGCCAGCAAGAAGTACAGGGAATCAGAGACCCAGTACTTC

v_call: TRBV27
d_call: -
clone_size: once
j_call: TRBJ2-1
cdr3_aa: CASSYWGGTHNEQFF
cdr3_nt: TGTGCCAGCAGTTACTGGGGCGGGACCCACAATGAGCAGTTCTTC